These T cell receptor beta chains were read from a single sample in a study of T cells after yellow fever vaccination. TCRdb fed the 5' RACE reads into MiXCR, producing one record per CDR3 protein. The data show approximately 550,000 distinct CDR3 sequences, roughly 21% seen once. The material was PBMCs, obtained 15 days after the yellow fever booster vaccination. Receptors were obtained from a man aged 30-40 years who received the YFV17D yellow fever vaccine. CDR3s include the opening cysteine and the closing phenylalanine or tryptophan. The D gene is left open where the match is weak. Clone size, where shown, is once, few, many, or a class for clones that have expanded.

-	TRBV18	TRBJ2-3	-	TGTGCCAGCTCACTCCGACTAGACCGTCCCCCTGATACGCAGTATTTT	CASSLRLDRPPDTQYF
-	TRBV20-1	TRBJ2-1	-	TGCAGTGCTGGCCAGAACGGACCGGTTGGTGAGCAGTTCTTC	CSAGQNGPVGEQFF
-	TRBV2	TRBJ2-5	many	TGTGCCAGCAGTTCCGGGTTCCAAGAGACCCAGTACTTC	CASSSGFQETQYF
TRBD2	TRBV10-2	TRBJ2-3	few	TGCGCCAGCAGTGGTGCTAGCGGTTTATCGGATACGCAGTATTTT	CASSGASGLSDTQYF
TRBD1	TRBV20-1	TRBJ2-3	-	TGCAGTGCTAGGAAACAGGGGCGATCTCGCACAGATACGCAGTATTTT	CSARKQGRSRTDTQYF
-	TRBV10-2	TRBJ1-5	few	TGCGCCAGCAGTGAATGGCGCAGGAGCAATCAGCCCCAGCATTTT	CASSEWRRSNQPQHF
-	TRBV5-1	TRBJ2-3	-	TGCGCCAGCAGCTCCACCGGGATGGGCACAGATACGCAGTATTTT	CASSSTGMGTDTQYF
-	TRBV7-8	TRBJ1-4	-	TGTGCCAGCAGCTTTTGGACGGGCGAGAATGAAAAACTGTTTTTT	CASSFWTGENEKLFF
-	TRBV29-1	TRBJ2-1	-	TGCAGCGTTGAGGGGTGGGAGGAGGTCTCCTACAATGAGCAGTTCTTC	CSVEGWEEVSYNEQFF
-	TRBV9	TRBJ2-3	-	TGTGCCAGCAGCGTAGTGGTGGGGACCACAGATACGCAGTATTTT	CASSVVVGTTDTQYF
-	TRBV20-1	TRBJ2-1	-	TGCAGTGCTTGGGGCGTTAATGAGCAGTTCTTC	CSAWGVNEQFF
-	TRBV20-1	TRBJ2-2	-	TGCAGTGCAAAGCCCGATGGGACTAACACCGGGGAGCTGTTTTTT	CSAKPDGTNTGELFF
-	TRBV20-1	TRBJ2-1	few	TGCAGTGCTCCCGTTCTGGATACTCCTACGCATGAGCAGTTCTTC	CSAPVLDTPTHEQFF
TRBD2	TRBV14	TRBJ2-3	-	TGTGCCAGCAGCAAACTAGCGGCACTGAGCACAGATACGCAGTATTTT	CASSKLAALSTDTQYF
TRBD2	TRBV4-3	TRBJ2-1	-	TGCGCCAGCAGCCACGGGGGAGGGACTATAGACTACAATGAGCAGTTCTTC	CASSHGGGTIDYNEQFF
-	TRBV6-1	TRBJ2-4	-	TGTGCCACCGGGACCGTAGCCAAAAACATTCAGTACTTC	CATGTVAKNIQYF
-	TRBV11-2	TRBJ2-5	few	TGTGCCAGCAGCTCGCCGAATCGCGGGACGCGTTCGGAGACCCAGTACTTC	CASSSPNRGTRSETQYF
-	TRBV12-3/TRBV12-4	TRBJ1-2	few	TGTGCCAGCAGTCCCGTAGGGCCGAATTATGGCTACACCTTC	CASSPVGPNYGYTF
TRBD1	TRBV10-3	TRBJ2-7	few	TGTGCCATCAGTGAGGCAGGGGACAGGGCATACGAGCAGTACTTC	CAISEAGDRAYEQYF
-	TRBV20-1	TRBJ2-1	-	TGCAGTGCTAGGGGTCGGACTAACAATGGGTTCTTC	CSARGRTNNGFF
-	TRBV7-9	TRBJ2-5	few	TGTGCCAGCAGCTTTCAGGGGACGACGCAAGAGACCCAGTACTTC	CASSFQGTTQETQYF
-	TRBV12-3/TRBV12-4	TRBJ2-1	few	TGTGCCAGCAGCCTTACCCGGTATAATGAGCAGTTCTTC	CASSLTRYNEQFF
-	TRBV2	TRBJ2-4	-	TGTGCCAGCAGTGAAGCCGGGGTCAACATTCAGTACTTC	CASSEAGVNIQYF
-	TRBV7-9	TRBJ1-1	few	TGTGCCAGCAGCTTACCCCCTGAAGCTTTCTTT	CASSLPPEAFF
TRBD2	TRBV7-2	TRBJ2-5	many	TGTGCCAGCAGCTTAGAACTAGCGAGGCAAGAGACCCAGTACTTC	CASSLELARQETQYF
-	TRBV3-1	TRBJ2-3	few	TGTGCCAGCAGCCAAGATGGAAGATACTCCCTTTTCACAGATACGCAGTATTTT	CASSQDGRYSLFTDTQYF
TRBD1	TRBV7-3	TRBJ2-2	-	TGTGCCAGCAGCGCCGGGACAGGGACGCTGTTTTTT	CASSAGTGTLFF
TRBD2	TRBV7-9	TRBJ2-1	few	TGTGCCAGCAGCCCTCGGGACTACCTGGGATCCTACAATGAGCAGTTCTTC	CASSPRDYLGSYNEQFF
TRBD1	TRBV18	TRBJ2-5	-	TGTGCCAGCTCACCAGCGAACGGACAGGGCGAGACCCAGTACTTC	CASSPANGQGETQYF
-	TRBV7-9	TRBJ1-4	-	TGTGCCAGCAGCTTAGATTGGGGGGATTATGAAAAACTGTTTTTT	CASSLDWGDYEKLFF
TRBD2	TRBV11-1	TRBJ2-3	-	TGTGCCAGCAGCCCCGGGAGGGAACTCACAGATACGCAGTATTTT	CASSPGRELTDTQYF
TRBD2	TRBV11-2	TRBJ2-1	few	TGTGCCAGCAGAAACCCCGGGAGGATCGATGAGCAGTTCTTC	CASRNPGRIDEQFF
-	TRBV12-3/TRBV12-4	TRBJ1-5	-	TGTGCCAGCAGACAACAGGGAAGCAATCAGCCCCAGCATTTT	CASRQQGSNQPQHF
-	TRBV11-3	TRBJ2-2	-	TGTGCCAGCAGCCCACGATCAACCACCGGGGAGCTGTTTTTT	CASSPRSTTGELFF
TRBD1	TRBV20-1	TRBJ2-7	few	TGCAGTGCCGACAGGGATGGCTACGAGCAGTACTTC	CSADRDGYEQYF
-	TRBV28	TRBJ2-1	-	TGTGCCAGTATGTCCAGGGTTCGAAATGAGCAGTTCTTC	CASMSRVRNEQFF
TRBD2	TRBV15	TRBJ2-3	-	TGTGCCACCAGCCCTACTAGCGGGAGGTCCACAGATACGCAGTATTTT	CATSPTSGRSTDTQYF
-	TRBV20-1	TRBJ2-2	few	TGCAGTGCGAGACTGAACACCGGGGAGCTGTTTTTT	CSARLNTGELFF
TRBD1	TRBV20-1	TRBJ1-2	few	TGCAGTGCTGGGACAGGGGGCGTCTATGGCTACACCTTC	CSAGTGGVYGYTF
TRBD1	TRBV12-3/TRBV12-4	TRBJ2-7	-	TGTGCCAGCAGCCAGACAGGGGGCGAGCAGTACTTC	CASSQTGGEQYF
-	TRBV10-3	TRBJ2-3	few	TGTGCCATCACAAAAGAACAGGGACTTTGGGCAGATACGCAGTATTTT	CAITKEQGLWADTQYF
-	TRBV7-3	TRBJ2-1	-	TGTGCCAGCAGCTTAATAGCGGATAATGAGCAGTTCTTC	CASSLIADNEQFF
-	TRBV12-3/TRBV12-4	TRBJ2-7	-	TGTGCCAGCAGTTTAGCGGGGGATTACGGTGAGCAGTACTTC	CASSLAGDYGEQYF
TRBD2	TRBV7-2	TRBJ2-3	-	TGTGCCAGCAGCTTAGTAGCGGGGCCGGGTGGGGCAGATACGCAGTATTTT	CASSLVAGPGGADTQYF
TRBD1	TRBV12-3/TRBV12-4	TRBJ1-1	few	TGTGCCAGCAGTACAGACAGGGACACTGAAGCTTTCTTT	CASSTDRDTEAFF
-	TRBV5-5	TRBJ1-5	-	TGTGCCAGCTTACGGACGGAAGAATACAATCAGCCCCAGCATTTT	CASLRTEEYNQPQHF
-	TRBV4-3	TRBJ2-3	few	TGCGCCAGCAGCCAAGATAGGCCCAGTAAGCAGTATTTT	CASSQDRPSKQYF
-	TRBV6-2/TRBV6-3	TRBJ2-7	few	TGTGCCAGCAGTTACCGGAACTACGAGCAGTACTTC	CASSYRNYEQYF
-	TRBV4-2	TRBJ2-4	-	TGTGCCAGCAAGGACCGAACCAAAAACATTCAGTACTTC	CASKDRTKNIQYF
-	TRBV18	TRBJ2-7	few	TGTGCCAGCTCACCACCGGTGGGCGGGCCCTCCTACGAGCAGTACTTC	CASSPPVGGPSYEQYF
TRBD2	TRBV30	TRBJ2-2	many	TGTGCCTGGGACAGCGGGAGAAGTTCCGGGGAGCTGTTTTTT	CAWDSGRSSGELFF
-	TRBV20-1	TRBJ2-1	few	TGCAGTGCTAGCCGGGACTACAATGAGCAGTTCTTC	CSASRDYNEQFF
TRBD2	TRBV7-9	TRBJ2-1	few	TGTGCCAGCAGCTCGGGGGCGGGAGGGCCCAATGAGCAGTTCTTC	CASSSGAGGPNEQFF
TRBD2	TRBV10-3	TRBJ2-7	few	TGTGCCATCAGTTCGGGACTAGGCTCCTACGAGCAGTACTTC	CAISSGLGSYEQYF
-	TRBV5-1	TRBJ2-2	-	TGCGCCAGCCAGAACACCGGGGAGCTGTTTTTT	CASQNTGELFF
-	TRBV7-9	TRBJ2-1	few	TGTGCCAGCAGCTTAGCGCCGGGGGCTTCGGGGAATGAGCAGTTCTTC	CASSLAPGASGNEQFF
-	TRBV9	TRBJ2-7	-	TGTGCCAGCAGCGTAGGAGGACCAGCCTACGAGCTGTACTTC	CASSVGGPAYELYF
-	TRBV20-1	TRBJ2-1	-	TGCAGTGCTAGAGAAGGGGTATTGCGGAATGAGCAGTTCTTC	CSAREGVLRNEQFF
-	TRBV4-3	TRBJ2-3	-	TGCGCCAGCAGCCAACCGGGAAACAGAGGAGATACGCAGTATTTT	CASSQPGNRGDTQYF